Below are 18 T cell receptor beta chains sequenced from a single sample in a study of regulatory T cells in long-lasting Graves disease. For TCR beta, libraries came from iRepertoire HTBI primers and Arm-PCR of CDR3 regions. TCRdb re-derived calls from the multiplex PCR reads in MiXCR, one entry per CDR3 protein. The data hold hundreds of thousands of distinct CDR3 sequences, with under 25% observed a single time. Time point of the sample: persistent/refractory GD, antithyroid drugs over 5 years with positive TRAb. Generation of the TCR library employed RNA extracted from PBMCs. This material consisted of peripheral blood mononuclear cells (PBMCs), taken when the disease was refractory, from a patient treated with antithyroid drugs. All receptors derive from a female donor with Graves disease.

This clonotype has ten or more counts. The chain employs TRBV11-2 and TRBJ2-5; TRBD2 agrees at 7 bases. V lost 5 bases to trimming and J lost 2 bases; unmatched junction nucleotides: 5. The CDR3 length is 14 residues. From germline, CDR1 is SGHAT and CDR2 FQNNGV. DNA of the CDR3: TGTGCCAGCAGCCAAGCCGGGGGGCAAGAGACCCAGTACTTC. This codes for CASSQAGGQETQYF.

As concerns this clonotype: A single base separates this from a much larger clone, so it may be a read error. CDR3 nucleotides: TGTGCCAGCAGCACGGGACAGGGGGCGACGGAGGCCCAGTACTTC. It codes for CASSTGQGATEAQYF. V gene TRBV12-3 or TRBV12-4 combines with J gene TRBJ2-5, with 12 positions matching TRBD1. V lost 6 bases to trimming and J lost 9 bases; unmatched junction nucleotides: 11. The CDR3 extends over 15 amino acids.

J is TRBJ2-2 and V is TRBV7-9; TRBD1 agrees at 7 bases. V shed 5 bases and J 5 bases; nucleotides not matched to a gene: 8. This CDR3 region has 15 residues. CDR1 and CDR2 (germline): SEHNR, FQNEAQ (reference sequence). CDR3 nucleotides: TGTGCCAGCAGCGGGGACAGCTTACGAACCGGGGAGCTGTTTTTT. This sequence encodes CASSGDSLRTGELFF. The whole variable domain, filled in from reference TRBV7-9 and TRBJ2-2, reads DTGVSQNPRHKITKRGQNVTFRCDPISEHNRLYWYRQTLGQGPEFLTYFQNEAQLEKSRLLSDRFSAERPKGSFSTLEIQRTEQGDSAMYLCASSGDSLRTGELFFGEGSRLTVL.

This clonotype was observed many times. The chain couples TRBV6-1 to TRBJ2-5; TRBD1 is a possible D gene (6 bases). Trimming cost V 5 bases and J 4 bases, with 14 bases left between them. The CDR3 is 14 residues long. Per germline, CDR1 MNHNS and CDR2 SASEGT. The CDR3 sequence is CASSTFRGGETQYF. CDR3 coding DNA: TGTGCCAGCAGTACGTTCAGGGGCGGAGAGACCCAGTACTTC.

In its sample, this clonotype was seen many times. This chain joins TRBV30 and TRBJ1-6; D unresolved. The CDR3 length is 15 residues. Germline V CDR1 and CDR2: GTSNPN, SVGIG (reference sequence). Between the trimmed V and J ends, which lost 2 bases and 7 bases, there was a span of 15 bases. The DNA of the CDR3 is TGTGCCTGGAGTACATCAGTGTTAGGGAATTCACCCCTCCACTTT. Amino acid sequence: CAWSTSVLGNSPLHF.

This clonotype was seen at least ten times. V usage is TRBV30 and J usage is TRBJ1-1, with D possibly matching TRBD1 (5 bases). The CDR3 loop spans 13 amino acids. Germline-derived CDR1 and CDR2 are GTSNPN and SVGIG (reference sequence). Trimming left V 2 bases short and J 8 bases short, with 15 bases between. The CDR3 DNA reads as TGTGCCTGGAGTACAGGCCTGGGAATAGAAGCTTTCTTT. It translates to CAWSTGLGIEAFF. Full variable domain (remainder filled in from reference TRBV30 and TRBJ1-1): SQTIHQWPATLVQPVGSPLSLECTVEGTSNPNLYWYRQAAGRGLQLLFYSVGIGQISSEVPQNLSASRPQDRQFILSSKKLLLSDSGFYLCAWSTGLGIEAFFGQGTRLTVV.

The chain carries TRBV19 and TRBJ2-5; 16 positions match TRBD2. The J call could be wrong; TRBJ2-1 is a better fit for the DNA end. The germline V gene encodes CDR1 LNHDA and CDR2 SQIVND (reference sequence). The CDR3 is 17 amino acids. CDR3 sequence (DNA): TGTGCCAGTAGTATGACGGGGACTAGCGGGAGGGCCAATGAGCAGTTCTTC. Translation gives CASSMTGTSGRANEQFF.

V and J are TRBV5-1 and TRBJ2-6; TRBD1 agrees at 9 bases. The CDR3 is made up of 17 amino acids. Germline assignment: CDR1 SGHRS and CDR2 YFSETQ. J was trimmed by 0 bases and V by 5 bases; bases with no gene match: 6. The CDR3 loop is CASRRDRASSGANVLTF. The CDR3 nucleotides read TGCGCCAGCAGGAGGGACAGGGCGTCCTCTGGGGCCAACGTCCTGACTTTC.

This chain links TRBV5-1 with TRBJ1-4; D not certain. Trimming took off 4 bases at V and 5 bases at J, with 12 bases between the two ends. Germline assignment: CDR1 SGHRS and CDR2 YFSETQ. This CDR3 spans 14 amino acids. Here the CDR3 DNA reads TGCGCCAGCAGCCCGGACGGGTTAAATGAAAAACTGTTTTTT. It encodes CASSPDGLNEKLFF.

The chain carries TRBV27 and TRBJ2-1; 7 bases line up with TRBD2. The CDR3 sequence is 17 residues long. V lost 0 bases and J lost 2; bases outside the gene matches: 7. The V gene's germline CDR1 is MNHEY and CDR2 SMNVEV (reference sequence). CDR3 nucleotide sequence: TGTGCCAGCAGTTTATCGTCGACTAGCCCAACCTACAATGAGCAGTTCTTC. Translation: CASSLSSTSPTYNEQFF.

The genes are TRBV4-2 and TRBJ1-1; a weak D match, TRBD1 (5 bases). Germline V gene data show CDR1 as LGHNA and CDR2 as YNFKEQ. Trimming cost V 0 bases and J 4 bases, with 12 bases left between them. This CDR3 is 15 amino acids long. CDR3 in amino acids: CASSQDWGSITEAFF. CDR3 in DNA: TGTGCCAGCAGCCAAGATTGGGGGAGTATCACTGAAGCTTTCTTT.

This clonotype was seen at least ten times. The chain employs TRBV6-2 or TRBV6-3 and TRBJ2-7; a weak D match, TRBD1 (6 bases). The V gene's germline CDR1 is MNHEY and CDR2 SVGEGT. With 2 bases removed from V and 4 bases from J, the gap between germline ends came to 9 bases. The CDR3 has 13 amino acids. CDR3 in amino acids: CASSYGTKYEQYF. The CDR3 DNA reads TGTGCCAGCAGTTACGGGACAAAATACGAGCAGTACTTC.

This clonotype has ten or more counts. The chain recombines TRBV28 with TRBJ2-7; D possibly uses TRBD1 or TRBD2 (5 bases each). The CDR3 runs 15 residues. Germline V CDR1 and CDR2: MDHEN, SYDVKM. Trimming removed 9 bases at V and 2 bases at J, with 20 bases between. The CDR3 sequence: CASLDEGLITYEQYF. The CDR3 DNA reads as TGTGCCAGTCTGGACGAGGGGTTGATTACCTACGAGCAGTACTTC.

The chain joins TRBV2 to TRBJ2-1, with D perhaps assigned TRBD1 or TRBD2 (7 bases each). Deletions cut 5 bases from V and 9 bases from J, with 20 bases between. The CDR3 length is 15 residues. The V gene's germline CDR1 is SNHLY and CDR2 FYNNEI. The CDR3 loop reads CASSSNSGGGSEQFF. DNA for the CDR3: TGTGCCAGCAGTTCCAACTCAGGGGGGGGCAGTGAGCAGTTCTTC.

This clonotype was counted at least ten times. The genes are TRBV10-3 and TRBJ2-7; 10 positions agree with TRBD1. This CDR3 region has 15 residues. V shed 5 bases and J 5 bases; nucleotides not matched to a gene: 9. Per germline, CDR1 ENHRY and CDR2 SYGVKD. The CDR3 loop is CAISSGTGVTHEQYF. The CDR3 coding sequence is TGTGCCATCAGTTCCGGGACAGGGGTTACTCACGAGCAGTACTTC.

This clonotype came up many times. V is TRBV29-1 and J is TRBJ2-5; the D gene could be TRBD1 or TRBD2 (6 bases each). Trimming left V 5 bases short and J 2 bases short, with 9 bases between. Germline CDR1 SQVTM, CDR2 ANQGSEA. The CDR3 runs to 12 residues. The CDR3 reads CSVRRGQETQYF. CDR3 nucleotides: TGCAGCGTTCGGAGGGGGCAAGAGACCCAGTACTTC.

Worth noting for this clonotype: A clone one base away is much larger, so this may be a read error. The chain joins TRBV12-3 or TRBV12-4 to TRBJ1-2, with D tentatively TRBD1 (5 bases). The CDR3 length is 14 residues. In DNA form, the CDR3 reads TGTGCCACCAGTGATCTCGGGGCAGGGCAAGGCTACACCTTC. It codes for CATSDLGAGQGYTF.

This clonotype was seen a few times. V gene TRBV29-1 combines with J gene TRBJ2-7; TRBD2 aligns across 13 bases. This CDR3 has 16 residues. Germline values: CDR1 SQVTM, CDR2 ANQGSEA. The ends lost 5 bases at V and 3 bases at J; junction bases unmatched: 10. This chain's CDR3 is CSVYPGLAGLVYEQYF. The CDR3 coding sequence is TGCAGCGTTTACCCGGGACTAGCGGGATTGGTCTACGAGCAGTACTTC.